This T cell receptor beta chain was captured in a study of human CD8 memory T cell subsets. Study results and caveats: Chao1 estimates suggested higher diversity in stem-like memory T cells than in precursor exhausted T cells.

Buffy coats of healthy donors supplied the PBMC. The source of the RNA was duplicate vials containing about 160,000 sorted CD8+ T cells for each subset. The CDR3 covers 12 residues. Germline loops: CDR1 SQVTM, CDR2 ANQGSEA. Libraries for TCR beta were constructed using UMI-labeled 5' RACE. TCRdb re-analyzed the 5' RACE reads; it lists each CDR3 protein once, without DNA. This sample's table has under 20,000 distinct CDR3 sequences. As for this clonotype: What it recognizes is unknown.

Sample: CD8+ T cells from PBMCs. The sequence was obtained from a human donor in good health. The rearrangement uses TRBV29-1 and TRBJ1-2; TCRdb selects TRBD1, and the lack of DNA leaves this call unchecked. This CDR3 is CSVPGTGNGYTF.